Following are 12 T cell receptor beta chains from one sample sequenced in a study of response to subunit inactivated influenza vaccine. One entry per CDR3 protein, called by TCRdb with MiXCR from the RT-PCR reads. The repertoire consists of 500,000 to 600,000 distinct CDR3 sequences, with 11% to 15% occurring once and the leading ten covering 11%. The material sequenced was PBMCs from blood, taken 12 days after vaccination. These receptor sequences come from a man between 45 and 60 years old who received an inactivated influenza vaccine.

This clonotype was counted at least ten times. The chain couples TRBV11-2 to TRBJ2-1; D unresolved. Germline assignment: CDR1 SGHAT and CDR2 FQNNGV. The CDR3 consists of 16 residues. V was trimmed by 0 bases and J by 4 bases, leaving 13 bases between them. This chain's CDR3 is CASSLDVIWGYNEQFF. The CDR3 DNA follows: TGTGCCAGCAGCTTAGATGTCATCTGGGGATACAATGAGCAGTTCTTC.

Many counts were recorded for this clonotype. This chain connects TRBV10-3 to TRBJ2-1; the D gene is possibly TRBD2 (6 bases). The germline CDR1 and CDR2 sequences are ENHRY and SYGVKD. V was cut by 0 bases and J by 5 bases, with 11 bases left in between. The CDR3 extends over 15 amino acids. The CDR3 nucleotides read TGTGCCATCAGTGAGTCGATTAGCGGAGACAATGAGCAGTTCTTC. Protein sequence: CAISESISGDNEQFF.

The rearrangement links TRBV7-9 to TRBJ2-2; D is perhaps TRBD2 (6 bases). CDR3 length equals 15 residues. Trimming cost V 5 bases and J 5 bases, with 15 bases left between them. Per the germline V gene, CDR1 is SEHNR and CDR2 is FQNEAQ (reference sequence). CDR3 amino acids: CASSLSSVLTGELFF. CDR3 in DNA: TGTGCCAGCAGCCTCTCTAGCGTTCTGACCGGGGAGCTGTTTTTT.

The V and J genes are TRBV5-1 and TRBJ2-6, with TRBD1 matching over 8 bases. Germline V CDR1 and CDR2: SGHRS, YFSETQ. J was trimmed by 4 bases and V by 4 bases; bases with no gene match: 10. The CDR3 totals 17 residues. The DNA for the CDR3 is TGCGCCAGCAGCAGATCGACAGGGGATAAGGGGGCCAACGTCCTGACTTTC. Its protein is CASSRSTGDKGANVLTF. Looking up the rest from reference TRBV5-1 and TRBJ2-6 gives the full variable domain: KAGVTQTPRYLIKTRGQQVTLSCSPISGHRSVSWYQQTPGQGLQFLFEYFSETQRNKGNFPGRFSGRQFSNSRSEMNVSTLELGDSALYLCASSRSTGDKGANVLTFGAGSRLTVL.

J is TRBJ2-2 and V is TRBV15; the match to TRBD1 covers 8 bases. The CDR3 consists of 16 residues. CDR1 and CDR2 from the germline V gene are LNHNV and YYDKDF (reference sequence). The junction had 5 bases not matched to a gene; V was cut back by 5 bases and J by 0 bases. The CDR3, as DNA: TGTGCCACCAGCCCAGGACAGGGTACGAACACCGGGGAGCTGTTTTTT. As protein: CATSPGQGTNTGELFF. The full variable domain, rest sourced from reference TRBV15 and TRBJ2-2, is DAMVIQNPRYQVTQFGKPVTLSCSQTLNHNVMYWYQQKSSQAPKLLFHYYDKDFNNEADTPDNFQSRRPNTSFCFLDIRSPGLGDTAMYLCATSPGQGTNTGELFFGEGSRLTVL.

The rearrangement uses TRBV12-3 or TRBV12-4 and TRBJ1-5; a weak D match, TRBD1 (6 bases). Trimming cost V 6 bases and J 2 bases, with 20 bases left between them. The CDR3 runs to 17 residues. CDR3 loop: CASSLSRGRPRNQPQHF. The CDR3, as DNA: TGTGCCAGCAGCCTTTCCAGGGGTCGACCACGCAATCAGCCCCAGCATTTT.

This clonotype was seen a few times. V is TRBV7-2 and J is TRBJ1-4; D possibly corresponds to TRBD1 (6 bases). Trimming removed 5 bases from V and 7 bases from J, with 20 bases in between. This CDR3 comprises 16 residues. The V gene's germline CDR1 is SGHTA and CDR2 FQGNSA. The CDR3 DNA reads TGTGCCAGCAGCCAACAAGGCCGGGGGCGTAGTGAAAAACTGTTTTTT. Translated, it gives CASSQQGRGRSEKLFF.

This clonotype was seen a few times. The chain carries TRBV9 and TRBJ2-1; TRBD2 agrees at 8 bases. Per the germline V gene, CDR1 is SGDLS and CDR2 is YYNGEE. The CDR3 extends over 15 amino acids. The V segment lost 1 base and the J segment 4 bases; nucleotides outside the gene matches: 4. The CDR3 region is CASSVLASGYNEQFF. The CDR3 region has the DNA TGTGCCAGCAGCGTATTGGCTAGCGGGTACAATGAGCAGTTCTTC.

This clonotype was seen many times. The rearrangement links TRBV4-2 to TRBJ2-1; D tentatively reads TRBD1 or TRBD2 (5 bases each). Between the trimmed V and J ends, which lost 0 bases and 4 bases, there was a span of 13 bases. CDR1 is LGHNA, CDR2 YNFKEQ, per germline. The CDR3 is 16 residues long. In DNA form, the CDR3 reads TGTGCCAGCAGCCAAGATCGGGACGGTACTTACAATGAGCAGTTCTTC. It is translated as CASSQDRDGTYNEQFF.

The genes are TRBV5-6 and TRBJ1-2; 10 bases align to TRBD1. The germline V gene has CDR1 SGHDT and CDR2 YYEEEE. V was clipped by 4 bases and J by 3 bases; unmatched bases: 6. The CDR3 runs to 15 residues. CDR3 in amino acids: CASSPDRGLYYGYTF. The CDR3 region has the DNA TGTGCCAGCAGCCCCGACAGGGGGCTGTACTATGGCTACACCTTC.

CDR3 loop: CASSSTQGASPLHF. In DNA, the CDR3 is TGTGCCAGCAGCTCCACACAGGGGGCTTCACCCCTCCACTTT. The J gene is TRBJ1-6, the V gene TRBV7-2; 9 bases fit TRBD1. Germline V gene sequence: CDR1 SGHTA, CDR2 FQGNSA. This CDR3 region has 14 residues. The V and J ends lost 4 bases and 9 bases, in that order; junction bases with no gene match: 4.

This clonotype was recorded a few times. The V gene is TRBV9, the J gene TRBJ2-3; 8 bases match TRBD2. The CDR3 has 16 residues. The germline CDR1 and CDR2 sequences are SGDLS and YYNGEE. V shed 3 bases and J 0 bases; nucleotides not matched to a gene: 6. For the CDR3, the DNA is TGTGCCAGCAGCGCCGGGGGGGGAGCTAGCACAGATACGCAGTATTTT. Amino acid sequence: CASSAGGGASTDTQYF.